This T cell receptor (beta chain) was identified during a study of beta chain features in type 1 diabetes. Across the whole study: Regarding age, gender and cell yields, patients proved similar to healthy donors.

This clone was counted between two and nine times. The CDR3 totals 16 residues. Germline V gene lookup returns CDR1 SGHDT and CDR2 YYEEEE. Trimming cost V 0 bases and J 0 bases, with 10 bases left between them. Of the isolated RNA, all was reverse transcribed, and so the sequenced material was expressed TCRB transcripts. TCRdb's table, derived via immunoSEQ multiplex PCR, lists solely in-frame clones and lacks some. Of about 140,000 clones listed, less than 10% are singletons. The authors sorted CD4+ naive, central memory, regulatory and stem cell-like memory cells via CD45RO/CCR7/CD25/CD127/CD95/CD27.

Material: central memory CD4+ T cells from blood. The V gene is TRBV5-6, the J gene TRBJ2-1, with D perhaps TRBD2 (6 bases). The source of this sequence is a woman in her 40s in good health. CDR3 sequence: CASSLGRGSSYNEQFF. CDR3 DNA: TGTGCCAGCAGCTTGGGACGGGGGAGCTCCTACAATGAGCAGTTCTTC.